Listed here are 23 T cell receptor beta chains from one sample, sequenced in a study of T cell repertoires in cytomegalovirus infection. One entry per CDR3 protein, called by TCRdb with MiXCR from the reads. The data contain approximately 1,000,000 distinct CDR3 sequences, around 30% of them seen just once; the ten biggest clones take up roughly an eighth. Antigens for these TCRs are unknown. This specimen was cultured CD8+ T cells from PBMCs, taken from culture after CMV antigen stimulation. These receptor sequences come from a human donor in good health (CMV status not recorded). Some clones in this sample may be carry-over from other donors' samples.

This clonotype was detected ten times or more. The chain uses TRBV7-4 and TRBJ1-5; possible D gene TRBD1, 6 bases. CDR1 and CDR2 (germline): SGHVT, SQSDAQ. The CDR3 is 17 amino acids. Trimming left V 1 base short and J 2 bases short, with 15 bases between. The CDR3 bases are TGTGCCAGCAGCTTAGTTCCAGGGGCTAAAGGCAATCAGCCCCAGCATTTT. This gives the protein CASSLVPGAKGNQPQHF.

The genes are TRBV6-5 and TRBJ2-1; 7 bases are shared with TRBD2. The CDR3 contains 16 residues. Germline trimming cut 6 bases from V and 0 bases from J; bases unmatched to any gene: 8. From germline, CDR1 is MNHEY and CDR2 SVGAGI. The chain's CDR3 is CASRGVAGTSYNEQFF. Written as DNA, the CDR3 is TGTGCCAGCAGGGGAGTAGCGGGTACCTCCTACAATGAGCAGTTCTTC.

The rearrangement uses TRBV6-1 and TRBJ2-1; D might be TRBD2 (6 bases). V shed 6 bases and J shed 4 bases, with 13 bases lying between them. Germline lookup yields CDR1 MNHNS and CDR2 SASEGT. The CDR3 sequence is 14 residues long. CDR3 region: CASSISGIYNEQFF. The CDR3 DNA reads TGTGCCAGCAGCATTAGCGGAATATACAATGAGCAGTTCTTC.

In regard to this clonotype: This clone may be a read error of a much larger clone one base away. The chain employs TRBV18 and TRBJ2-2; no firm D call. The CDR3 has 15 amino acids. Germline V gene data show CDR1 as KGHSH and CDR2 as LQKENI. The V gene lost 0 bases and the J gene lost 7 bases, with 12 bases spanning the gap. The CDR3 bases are TGTGCCAGCTCACCACCGGGTGGGTTCGTCGGGGAGCTGTTTTTT. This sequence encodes CASSPPGGFVGELFF.

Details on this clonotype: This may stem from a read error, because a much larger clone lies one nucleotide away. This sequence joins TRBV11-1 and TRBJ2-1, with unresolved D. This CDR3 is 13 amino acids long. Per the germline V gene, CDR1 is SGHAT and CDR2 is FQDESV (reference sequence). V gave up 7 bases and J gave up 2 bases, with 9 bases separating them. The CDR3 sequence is CASTNGPYNEQFF. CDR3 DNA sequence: TGTGCCAGCACCAACGGGCCCTACAATGAGCAGTTCTTC.

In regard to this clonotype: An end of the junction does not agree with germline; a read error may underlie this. Here the CDR3 DNA reads TGCGCCAGCAGCCAAGATCGAGGTAGCAGTCAGCCCCAGCATTTT. Translated, it gives CASSQDRGSSQPQHF. The rearrangement joins TRBV4-1 to TRBJ1-5, with D uncertain. This CDR3 is built from 15 residues. Germline loops: CDR1 MGHRA, CDR2 YSYEKL.

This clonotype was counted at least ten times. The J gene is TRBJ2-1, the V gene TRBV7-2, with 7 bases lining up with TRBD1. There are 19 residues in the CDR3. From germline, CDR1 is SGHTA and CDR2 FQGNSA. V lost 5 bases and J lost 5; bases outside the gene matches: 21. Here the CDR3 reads CASSLSLFRRDSKNNEQFF. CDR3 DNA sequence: TGTGCCAGCAGCCTGTCCCTCTTTCGCCGGGACAGCAAGAACAATGAGCAGTTCTTC. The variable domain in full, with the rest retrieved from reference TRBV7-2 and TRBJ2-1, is GAGVSQSPSNKVTEKGKDVELRCDPISGHTALYWYRQSLGQGLEFLIYFQGNSAPDKSGLPSDRFSAERTGGSVSTLTIQRTQQEDSAVYLCASSLSLFRRDSKNNEQFFGPGTRLTVL.

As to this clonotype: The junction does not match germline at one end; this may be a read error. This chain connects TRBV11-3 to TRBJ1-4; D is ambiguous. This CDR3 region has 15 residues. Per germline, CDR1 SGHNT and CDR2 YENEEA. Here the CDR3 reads CANSPQSPGREKLFF. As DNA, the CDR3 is TGTGCCAACAGCCCTCAGAGCCCCGGGCGTGAAAAACTGTTTTTT.

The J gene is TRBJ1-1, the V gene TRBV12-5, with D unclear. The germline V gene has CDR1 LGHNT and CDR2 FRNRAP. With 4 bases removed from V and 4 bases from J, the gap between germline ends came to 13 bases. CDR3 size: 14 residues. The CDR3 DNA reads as TGTGCTAGTGGTTCCGGAGGGAGGACCACTGAAGCTTTCTTT. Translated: CASGSGGRTTEAFF. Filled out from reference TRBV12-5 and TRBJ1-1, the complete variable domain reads DARVTQTPRHKVTEMGQEVTMRCQPILGHNTVFWYRQTMMQGLELLAYFRNRAPLDDSGMPKDRFSAEMPDATLATLKIQPSEPRDSAVYFCASGSGGRTTEAFFGQGTRLTVV.

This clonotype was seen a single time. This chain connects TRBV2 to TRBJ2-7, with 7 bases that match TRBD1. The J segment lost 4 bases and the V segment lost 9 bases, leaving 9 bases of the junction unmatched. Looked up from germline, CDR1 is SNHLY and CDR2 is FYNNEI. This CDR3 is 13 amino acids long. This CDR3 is CARTDEQGYEQYF. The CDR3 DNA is TGTGCCAGAACCGACGAACAGGGGTACGAGCAGTACTTC.

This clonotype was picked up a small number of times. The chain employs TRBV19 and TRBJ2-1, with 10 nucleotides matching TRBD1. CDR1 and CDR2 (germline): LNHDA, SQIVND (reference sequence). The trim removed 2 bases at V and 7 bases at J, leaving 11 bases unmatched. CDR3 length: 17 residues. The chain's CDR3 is CASSISLLRTGGNEQFF. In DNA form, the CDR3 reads TGTGCCAGTAGTATATCCCTCCTCCGGACAGGGGGGAATGAGCAGTTCTTC.

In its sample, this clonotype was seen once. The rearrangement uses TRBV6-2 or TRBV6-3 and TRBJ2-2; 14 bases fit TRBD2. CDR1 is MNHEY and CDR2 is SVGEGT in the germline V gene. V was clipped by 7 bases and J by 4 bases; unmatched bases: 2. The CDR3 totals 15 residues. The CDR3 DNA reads TGTGCCAGCATCGGACTAGCGGGGGGCACCGGGGAGCTGTTTTTT. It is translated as CASIGLAGGTGELFF.

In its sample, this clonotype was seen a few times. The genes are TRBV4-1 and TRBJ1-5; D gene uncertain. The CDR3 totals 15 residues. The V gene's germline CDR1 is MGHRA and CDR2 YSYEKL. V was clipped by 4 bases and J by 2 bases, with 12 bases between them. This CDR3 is CASSPDDQGNQPQHF. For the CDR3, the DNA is TGCGCCAGCAGCCCAGATGACCAAGGCAATCAGCCCCAGCATTTT.

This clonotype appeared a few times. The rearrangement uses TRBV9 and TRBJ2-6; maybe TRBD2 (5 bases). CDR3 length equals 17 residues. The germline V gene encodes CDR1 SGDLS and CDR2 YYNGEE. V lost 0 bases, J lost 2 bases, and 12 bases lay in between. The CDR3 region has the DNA TGTGCCAGCAGCGTAGCTGGGAGAGAAGCTGGGGCCAACGTCCTGACTTTC. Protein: CASSVAGREAGANVLTF.

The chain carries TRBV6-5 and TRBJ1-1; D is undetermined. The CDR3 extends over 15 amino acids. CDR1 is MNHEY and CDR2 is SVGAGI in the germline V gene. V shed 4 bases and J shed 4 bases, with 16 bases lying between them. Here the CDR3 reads CASSSSSPRATEAFF. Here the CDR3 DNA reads TGTGCCAGCAGTTCAAGCTCCCCCCGGGCCACTGAAGCTTTCTTT.

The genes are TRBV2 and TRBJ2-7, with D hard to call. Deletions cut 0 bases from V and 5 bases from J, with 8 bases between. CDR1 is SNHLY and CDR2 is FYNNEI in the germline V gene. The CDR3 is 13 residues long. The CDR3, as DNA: TGTGCCAGCAGTGAAGCGCTTCGGGACGAGCAGTACGTC. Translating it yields CASSEALRDEQYV.

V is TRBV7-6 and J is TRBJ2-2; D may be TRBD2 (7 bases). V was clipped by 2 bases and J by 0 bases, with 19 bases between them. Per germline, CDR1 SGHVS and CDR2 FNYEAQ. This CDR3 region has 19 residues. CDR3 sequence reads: CASSLLINGGPPNTGELFF. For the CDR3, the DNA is TGTGCCAGCAGCTTACTTATAAACGGGGGGCCCCCGAACACCGGGGAGCTGTTTTTT.

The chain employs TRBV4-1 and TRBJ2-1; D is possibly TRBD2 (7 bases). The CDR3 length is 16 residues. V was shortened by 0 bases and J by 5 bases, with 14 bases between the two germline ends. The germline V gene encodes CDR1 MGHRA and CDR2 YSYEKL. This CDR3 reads CASSQEEGRGHNEQFF. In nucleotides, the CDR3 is TGCGCCAGCAGCCAAGAAGAAGGGCGGGGGCACAATGAGCAGTTCTTC.

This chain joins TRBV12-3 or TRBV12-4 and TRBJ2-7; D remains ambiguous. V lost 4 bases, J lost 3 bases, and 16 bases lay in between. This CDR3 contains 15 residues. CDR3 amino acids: CASSSPSDGLYEQYF. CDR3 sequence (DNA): TGTGCCAGCAGTTCCCCATCCGACGGCCTCTACGAGCAGTACTTC.

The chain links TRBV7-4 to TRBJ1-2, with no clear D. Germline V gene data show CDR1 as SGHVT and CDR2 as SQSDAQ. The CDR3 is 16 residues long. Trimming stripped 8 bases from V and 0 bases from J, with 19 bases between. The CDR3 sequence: CASSVRGDPANYGYTF. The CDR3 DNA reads TGTGCCAGCTCCGTGCGGGGAGATCCAGCTAACTATGGCTACACCTTC.

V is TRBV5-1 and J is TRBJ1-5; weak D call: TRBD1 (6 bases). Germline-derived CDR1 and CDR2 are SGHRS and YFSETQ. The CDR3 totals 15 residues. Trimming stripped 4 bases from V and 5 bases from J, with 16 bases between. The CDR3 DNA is TGCGCCAGCAGCCAGGGATCGGGGGCGGATCAGCCCCAGCATTTT. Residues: CASSQGSGADQPQHF.

Written as DNA, the CDR3 is TGTGCCAGCAGATCCTTACGTCAGGGGGTAGCGGAAAAACTGTTTTTT. Protein product: CASRSLRQGVAEKLFF. The rearrangement links TRBV6-6 to TRBJ1-4; 7 positions agree with TRBD1. The length of the CDR3 is 16 residues. CDR1 and CDR2 from the germline V gene are MNHNY and SVGAGI (reference sequence). V dropped 6 bases and J dropped 8; count of bases not matched to a gene: 15.

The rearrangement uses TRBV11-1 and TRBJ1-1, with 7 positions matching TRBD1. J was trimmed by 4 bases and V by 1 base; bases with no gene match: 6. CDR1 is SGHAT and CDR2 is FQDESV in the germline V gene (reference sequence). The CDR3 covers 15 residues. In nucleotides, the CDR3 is TGTGCCAGCAGCTTAGGACAGGGACCGGGCACTGAAGCTTTCTTT. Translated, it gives CASSLGQGPGTEAFF.